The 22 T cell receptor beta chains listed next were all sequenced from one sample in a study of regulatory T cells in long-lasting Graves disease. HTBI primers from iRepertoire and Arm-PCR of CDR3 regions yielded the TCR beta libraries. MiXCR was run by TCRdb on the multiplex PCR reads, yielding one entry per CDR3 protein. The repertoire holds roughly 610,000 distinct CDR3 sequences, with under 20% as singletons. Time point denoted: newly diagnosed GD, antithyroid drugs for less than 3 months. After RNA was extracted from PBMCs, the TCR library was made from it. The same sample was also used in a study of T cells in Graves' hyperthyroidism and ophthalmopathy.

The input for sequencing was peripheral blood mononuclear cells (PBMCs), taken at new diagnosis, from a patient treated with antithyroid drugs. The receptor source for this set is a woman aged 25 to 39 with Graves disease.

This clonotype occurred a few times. The CDR3 here is CAWSMTGTYEQYF. DNA for the CDR3: TGTGCCTGGAGTATGACTGGTACCTACGAGCAGTACTTC. J is TRBJ2-7 and V is TRBV30; D call uncertain. V shed 2 bases and J shed 2 bases, with 10 bases lying between them. The CDR3 loop spans 13 amino acids. Germline V gene sequence: CDR1 GTSNPN, CDR2 SVGIG (reference sequence).

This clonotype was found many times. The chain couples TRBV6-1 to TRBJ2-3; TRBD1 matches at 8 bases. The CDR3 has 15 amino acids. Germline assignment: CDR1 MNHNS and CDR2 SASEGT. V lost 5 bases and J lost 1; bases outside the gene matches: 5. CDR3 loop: CASSPTRGRTDTQYF. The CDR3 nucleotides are TGTGCCAGCAGTCCTACCAGGGGGCGCACAGATACGCAGTATTTT.

DNA for the CDR3: TGTGCCAGCAGTGAAGCCGGAGGGGCCTATGGCTACACCTTC. Translating gives CASSEAGGAYGYTF. This chain uses TRBV6-2 or TRBV6-3 with TRBJ1-2, with D possibly TRBD1 on 5 matching bases. Trimming removed 5 bases from V and 4 bases from J, with 14 bases in between. This CDR3 comprises 14 residues. Germline V gives CDR1 MNHEY, CDR2 SVGEGT.

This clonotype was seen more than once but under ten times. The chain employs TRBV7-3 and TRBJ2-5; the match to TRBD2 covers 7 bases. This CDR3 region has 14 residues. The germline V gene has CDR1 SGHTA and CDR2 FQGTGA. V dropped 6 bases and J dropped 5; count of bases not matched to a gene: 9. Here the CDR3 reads CASSWTGTTETQYF. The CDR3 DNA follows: TGTGCCAGCAGTTGGACCGGGACTACCGAGACCCAGTACTTC.

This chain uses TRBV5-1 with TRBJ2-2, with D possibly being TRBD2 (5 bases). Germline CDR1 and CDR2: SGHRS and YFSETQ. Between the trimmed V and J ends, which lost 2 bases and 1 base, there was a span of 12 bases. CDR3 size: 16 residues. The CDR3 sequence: CASSFYPRGNTGELFF. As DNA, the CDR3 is TGCGCCAGCAGCTTCTACCCTCGGGGGAACACCGGGGAGCTGTTTTTT.

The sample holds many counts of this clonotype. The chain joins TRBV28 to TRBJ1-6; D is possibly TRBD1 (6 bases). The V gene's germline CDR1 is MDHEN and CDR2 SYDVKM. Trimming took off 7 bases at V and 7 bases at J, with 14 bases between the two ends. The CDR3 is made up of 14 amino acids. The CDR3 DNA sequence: TGTGCCAGCATCCCTGGACAGACAAATTCACCCCTCCACTTT. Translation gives CASIPGQTNSPLHF.

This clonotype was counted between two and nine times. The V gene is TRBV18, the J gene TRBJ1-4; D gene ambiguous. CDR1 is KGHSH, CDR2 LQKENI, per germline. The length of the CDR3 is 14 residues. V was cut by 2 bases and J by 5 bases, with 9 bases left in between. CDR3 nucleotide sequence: TGTGCCAGCTCACCATGGCGGAAGAATGAAAAACTGTTTTTT. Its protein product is CASSPWRKNEKLFF.

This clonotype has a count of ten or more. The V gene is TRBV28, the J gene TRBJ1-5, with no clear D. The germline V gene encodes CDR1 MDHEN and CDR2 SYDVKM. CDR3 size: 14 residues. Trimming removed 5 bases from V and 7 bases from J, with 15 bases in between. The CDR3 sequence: CASSGNENVQPQHF. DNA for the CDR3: TGTGCCAGCAGTGGAAATGAGAATGTACAGCCCCAGCATTTT.

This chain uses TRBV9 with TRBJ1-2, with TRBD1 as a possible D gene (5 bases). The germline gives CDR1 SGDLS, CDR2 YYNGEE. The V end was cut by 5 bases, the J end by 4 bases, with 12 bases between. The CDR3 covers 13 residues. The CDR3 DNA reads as TGTGCCAGCAGAGGGGTGGGGGGCTATGGCTACACCTTC. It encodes CASRGVGGYGYTF.

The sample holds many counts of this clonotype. DNA for the CDR3: TGTGCCAGCAGTGATTGGGGGCGTCAGGTAGATACGCAGTATTTT. Its protein is CASSDWGRQVDTQYF. The chain carries TRBV2 and TRBJ2-3, with a weak D call TRBD1 (6 bases). CDR3 length: 15 residues. V lost 3 bases, J lost 5 bases, and 15 bases lay in between. Germline CDR1 SNHLY, CDR2 FYNNEI.

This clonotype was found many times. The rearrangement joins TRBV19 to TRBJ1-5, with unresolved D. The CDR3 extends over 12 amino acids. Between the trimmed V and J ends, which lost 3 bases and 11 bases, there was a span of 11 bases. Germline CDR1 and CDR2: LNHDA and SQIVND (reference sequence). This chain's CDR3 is CASSMARVAQHF. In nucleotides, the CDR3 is TGTGCCAGTAGTATGGCTAGGGTGGCCCAGCATTTT.

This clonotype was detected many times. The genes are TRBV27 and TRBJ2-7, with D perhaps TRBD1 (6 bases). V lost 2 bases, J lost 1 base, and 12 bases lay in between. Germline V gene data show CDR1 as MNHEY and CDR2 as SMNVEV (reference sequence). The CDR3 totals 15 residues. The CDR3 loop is CASSLGAGESYEQYF. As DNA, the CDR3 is TGTGCCAGCAGTTTAGGTGCAGGGGAGTCCTACGAGCAGTACTTC.

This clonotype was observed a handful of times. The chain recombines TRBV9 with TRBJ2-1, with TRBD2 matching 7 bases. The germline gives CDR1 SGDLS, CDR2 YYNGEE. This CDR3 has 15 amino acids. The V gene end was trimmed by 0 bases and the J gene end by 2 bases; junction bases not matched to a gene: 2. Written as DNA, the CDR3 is TGTGCCAGCAGCGTAGCTAGCGGAACCTACAATGAGCAGTTCTTC. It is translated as CASSVASGTYNEQFF.

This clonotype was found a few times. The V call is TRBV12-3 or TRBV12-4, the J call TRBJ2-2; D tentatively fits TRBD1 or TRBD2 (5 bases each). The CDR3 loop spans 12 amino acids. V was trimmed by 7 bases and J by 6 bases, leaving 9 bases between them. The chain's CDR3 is CASKPGPGELFF. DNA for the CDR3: TGTGCCAGCAAACCGGGACCCGGGGAGCTGTTTTTT.

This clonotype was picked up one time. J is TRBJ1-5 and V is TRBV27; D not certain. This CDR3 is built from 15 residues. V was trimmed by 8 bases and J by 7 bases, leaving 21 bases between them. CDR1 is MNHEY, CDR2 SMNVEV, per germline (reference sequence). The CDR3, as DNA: TGTGCCAGCTCCCCACTAGGACTCCTGCGGCAGCCCCAGCATTTT. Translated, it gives CASSPLGLLRQPQHF.

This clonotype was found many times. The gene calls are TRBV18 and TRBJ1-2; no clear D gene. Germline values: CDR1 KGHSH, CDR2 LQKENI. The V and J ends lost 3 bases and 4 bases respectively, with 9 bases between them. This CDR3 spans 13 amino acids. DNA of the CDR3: TGTGCCAGCTCACCTGACCGAGCCTATGGCTACACCTTC. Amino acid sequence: CASSPDRAYGYTF.

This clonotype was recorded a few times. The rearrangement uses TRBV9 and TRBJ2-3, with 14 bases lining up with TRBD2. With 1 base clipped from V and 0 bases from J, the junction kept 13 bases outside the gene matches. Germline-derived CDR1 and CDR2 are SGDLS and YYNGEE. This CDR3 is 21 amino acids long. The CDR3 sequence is CASSVTAGLAGVGGSTDTQYF. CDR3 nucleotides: TGTGCCAGCAGCGTAACCGCGGGACTAGCGGGAGTTGGGGGCAGCACAGATACGCAGTATTTT.

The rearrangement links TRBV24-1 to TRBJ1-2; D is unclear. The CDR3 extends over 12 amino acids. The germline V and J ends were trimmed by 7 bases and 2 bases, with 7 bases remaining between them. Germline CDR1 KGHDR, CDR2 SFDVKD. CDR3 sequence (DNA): TGTGCCACCAGCCGAGGAAACTATGGCTACACCTTC. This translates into CATSRGNYGYTF.

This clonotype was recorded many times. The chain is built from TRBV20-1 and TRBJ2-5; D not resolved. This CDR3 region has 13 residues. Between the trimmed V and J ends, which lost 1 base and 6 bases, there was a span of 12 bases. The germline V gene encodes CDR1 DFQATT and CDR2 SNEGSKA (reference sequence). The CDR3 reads CSARVESSQTQYF. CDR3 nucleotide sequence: TGCAGTGCTAGAGTTGAGTCGTCTCAGACCCAGTACTTC.

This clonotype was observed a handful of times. DNA of the CDR3: TGCGCCAGCAGTGAGCCAACCGGGAGACAGGGAGAGACCCAGTACTTC. Translating gives CASSEPTGRQGETQYF. The chain couples TRBV10-1 to TRBJ2-3; possibly TRBD1 for D (7 bases). The J call may be wrong; the DNA end is better matched by TRBJ2-5. Looked up from germline, CDR1 is WNHNN and CDR2 is SYGVQD (reference sequence). The length of the CDR3 is 16 residues.

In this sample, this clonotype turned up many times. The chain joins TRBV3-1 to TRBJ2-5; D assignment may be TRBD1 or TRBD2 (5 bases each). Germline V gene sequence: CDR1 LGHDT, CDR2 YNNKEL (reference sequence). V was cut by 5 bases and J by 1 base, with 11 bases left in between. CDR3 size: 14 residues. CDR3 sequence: CASSSGTVQETQYF. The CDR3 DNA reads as TGTGCCAGCAGCTCCGGGACGGTCCAAGAGACCCAGTACTTC.

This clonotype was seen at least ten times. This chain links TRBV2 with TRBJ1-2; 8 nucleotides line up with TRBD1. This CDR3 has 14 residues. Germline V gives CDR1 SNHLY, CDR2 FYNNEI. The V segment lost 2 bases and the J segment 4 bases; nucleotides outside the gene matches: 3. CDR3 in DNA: TGTGCCAGCAGTGAACGCGACAGGGGCTATGGCTACACCTTC. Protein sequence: CASSERDRGYGYTF.